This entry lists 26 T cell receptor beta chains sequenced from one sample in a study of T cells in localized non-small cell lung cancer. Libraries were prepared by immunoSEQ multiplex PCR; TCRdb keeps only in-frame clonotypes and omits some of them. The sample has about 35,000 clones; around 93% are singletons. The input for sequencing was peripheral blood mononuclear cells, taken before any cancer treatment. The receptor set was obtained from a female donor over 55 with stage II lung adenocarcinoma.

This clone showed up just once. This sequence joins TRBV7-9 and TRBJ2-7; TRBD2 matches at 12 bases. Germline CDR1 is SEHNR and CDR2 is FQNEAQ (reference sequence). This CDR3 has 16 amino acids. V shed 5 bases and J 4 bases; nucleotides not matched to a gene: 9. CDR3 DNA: TGTGCCAGCAGCACCCTGACTAGCGGGAGCAGGTACGAGCAGTACTTC. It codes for CASSTLTSGSRYEQYF.

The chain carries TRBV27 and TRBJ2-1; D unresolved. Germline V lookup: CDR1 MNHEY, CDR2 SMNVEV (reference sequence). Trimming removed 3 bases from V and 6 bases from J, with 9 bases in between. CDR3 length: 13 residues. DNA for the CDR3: TGTGCCAGCAGTTTGGAGACCGGCAATGAGCAGTTCTTC. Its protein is CASSLETGNEQFF.

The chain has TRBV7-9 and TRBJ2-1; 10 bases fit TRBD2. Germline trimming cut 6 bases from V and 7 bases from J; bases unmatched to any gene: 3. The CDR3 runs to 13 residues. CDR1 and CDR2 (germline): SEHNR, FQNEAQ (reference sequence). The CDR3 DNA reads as TGTGCCAGCAGGGGTAGCGGGGGGAATGAGCAGTTCTTC. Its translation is CASRGSGGNEQFF.

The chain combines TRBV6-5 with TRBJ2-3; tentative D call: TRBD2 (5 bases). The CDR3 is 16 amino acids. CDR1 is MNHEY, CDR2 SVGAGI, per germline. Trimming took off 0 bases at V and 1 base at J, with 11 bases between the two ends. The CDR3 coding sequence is TGTGCCAGCAGTTACTCGATAGCGCAGGGCACAGATACGCAGTATTTT. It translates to CASSYSIAQGTDTQYF.

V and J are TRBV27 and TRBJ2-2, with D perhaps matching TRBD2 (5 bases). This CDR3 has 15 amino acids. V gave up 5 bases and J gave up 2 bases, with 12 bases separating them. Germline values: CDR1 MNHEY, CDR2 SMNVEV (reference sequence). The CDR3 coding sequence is TGTGCCAGCAGTGTGTCGGGGTCCAACACCGGGGAGCTGTTTTTT. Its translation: CASSVSGSNTGELFF.

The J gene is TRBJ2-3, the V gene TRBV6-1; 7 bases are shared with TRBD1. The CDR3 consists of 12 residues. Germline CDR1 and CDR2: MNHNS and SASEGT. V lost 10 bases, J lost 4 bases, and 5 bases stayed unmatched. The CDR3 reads CATTGAADTQYF. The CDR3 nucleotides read TGTGCCACCACAGGGGCCGCAGATACGCAGTATTTT.

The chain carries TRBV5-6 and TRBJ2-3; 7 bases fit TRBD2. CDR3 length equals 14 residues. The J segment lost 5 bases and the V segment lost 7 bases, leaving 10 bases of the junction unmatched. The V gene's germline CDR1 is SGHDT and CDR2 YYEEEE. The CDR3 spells CASGGTREGDTQYF. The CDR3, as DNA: TGTGCCAGCGGCGGGACCAGGGAGGGAGATACGCAGTATTTT.

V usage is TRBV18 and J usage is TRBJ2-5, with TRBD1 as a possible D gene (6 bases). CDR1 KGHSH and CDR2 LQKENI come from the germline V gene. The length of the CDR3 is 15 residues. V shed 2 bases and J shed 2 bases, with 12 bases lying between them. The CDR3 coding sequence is TGTGCCAGCTCACCAGATAAGGGGGATCAAGAGACCCAGTACTTC. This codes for CASSPDKGDQETQYF.

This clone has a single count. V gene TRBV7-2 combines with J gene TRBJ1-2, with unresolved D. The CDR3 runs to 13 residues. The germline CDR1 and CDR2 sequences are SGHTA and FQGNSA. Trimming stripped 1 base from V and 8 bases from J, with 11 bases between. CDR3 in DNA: TGTGCCAGCAGCTTAGGGACGTCCTTGGGCTACACCTTC. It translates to CASSLGTSLGYTF.

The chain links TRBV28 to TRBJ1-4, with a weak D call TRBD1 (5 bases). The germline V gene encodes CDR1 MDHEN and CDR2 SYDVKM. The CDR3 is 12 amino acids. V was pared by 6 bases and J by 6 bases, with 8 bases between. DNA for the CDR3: TGTGCCAGCAGGGGGGTATATGAAAAACTGTTTTTT. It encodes CASRGVYEKLFF.

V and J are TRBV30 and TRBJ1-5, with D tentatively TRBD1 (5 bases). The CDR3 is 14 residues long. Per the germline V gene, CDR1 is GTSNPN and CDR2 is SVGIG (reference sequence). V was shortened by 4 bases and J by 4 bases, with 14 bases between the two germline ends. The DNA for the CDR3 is TGTGCCTGGACCGTCGGGACCGCAAATCAGCCCCAGCATTTT. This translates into CAWTVGTANQPQHF.

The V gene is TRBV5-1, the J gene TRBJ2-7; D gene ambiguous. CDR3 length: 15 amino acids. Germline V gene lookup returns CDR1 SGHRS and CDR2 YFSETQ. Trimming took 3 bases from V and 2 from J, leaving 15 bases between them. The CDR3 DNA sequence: TGCGCCAGCAGCTCCCGGCCCCCAGAGACCTACGAGCAGTACTTC. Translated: CASSSRPPETYEQYF. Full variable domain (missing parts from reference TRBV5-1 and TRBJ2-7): KAGVTQTPRYLIKTRGQQVTLSCSPISGHRSVSWYQQTPGQGLQFLFEYFSETQRNKGNFPGRFSGRQFSNSRSEMNVSTLELGDSALYLCASSSRPPETYEQYFGPGTRLTVT.

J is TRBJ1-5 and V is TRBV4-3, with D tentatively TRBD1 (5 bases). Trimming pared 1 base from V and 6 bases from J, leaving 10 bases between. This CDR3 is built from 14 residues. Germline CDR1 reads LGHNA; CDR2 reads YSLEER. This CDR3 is CASSQVTEGQPQHF. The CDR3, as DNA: TGCGCCAGCAGCCAAGTGACAGAGGGTCAGCCCCAGCATTTT.

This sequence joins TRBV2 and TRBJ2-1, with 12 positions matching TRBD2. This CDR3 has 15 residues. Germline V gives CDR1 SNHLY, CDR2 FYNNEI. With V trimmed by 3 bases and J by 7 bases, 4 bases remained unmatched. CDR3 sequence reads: CASSDRLAGGNEQFF. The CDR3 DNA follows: TGTGCCAGCAGTGATAGGCTAGCGGGAGGGAATGAGCAGTTCTTC.

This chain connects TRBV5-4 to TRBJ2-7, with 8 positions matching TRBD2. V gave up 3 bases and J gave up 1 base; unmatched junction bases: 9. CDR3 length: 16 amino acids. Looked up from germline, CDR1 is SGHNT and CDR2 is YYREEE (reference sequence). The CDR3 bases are TGTGCCAGCAGCTCCCCAGCGGGAGATGGGTCCTACGAGCAGTACTTC. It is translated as CASSSPAGDGSYEQYF. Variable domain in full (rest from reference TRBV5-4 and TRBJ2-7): ETGVTQSPTHLIKTRGQQVTLRCSSQSGHNTVSWYQQALGQGPQFIFQYYREEENGRGNFPPRFSGLQFPNYSSELNVNALELDDSALYLCASSSPAGDGSYEQYFGPGTRLTVT.

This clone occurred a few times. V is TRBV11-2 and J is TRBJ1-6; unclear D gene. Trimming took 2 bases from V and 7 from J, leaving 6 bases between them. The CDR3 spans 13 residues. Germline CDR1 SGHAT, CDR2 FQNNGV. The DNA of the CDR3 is TGTGCCAGCAGCTTACAGGACAATTCACCCCTCCACTTT. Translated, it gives CASSLQDNSPLHF. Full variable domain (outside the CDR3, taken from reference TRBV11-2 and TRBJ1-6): EAGVAQSPRYKIIEKRQSVAFWCNPISGHATLYWYQQILGQGPKLLIQFQNNGVVDDSQLPKDRFSAERLKGVDSTLKIQPAKLEDSAVYLCASSLQDNSPLHFGNGTRLTVT.

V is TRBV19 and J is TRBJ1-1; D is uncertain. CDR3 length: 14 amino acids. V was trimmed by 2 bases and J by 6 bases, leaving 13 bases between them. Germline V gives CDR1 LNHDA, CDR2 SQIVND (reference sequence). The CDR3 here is CASSISTAGAEAFF. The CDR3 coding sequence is TGTGCCAGTAGTATAAGCACGGCAGGAGCTGAAGCTTTCTTT.

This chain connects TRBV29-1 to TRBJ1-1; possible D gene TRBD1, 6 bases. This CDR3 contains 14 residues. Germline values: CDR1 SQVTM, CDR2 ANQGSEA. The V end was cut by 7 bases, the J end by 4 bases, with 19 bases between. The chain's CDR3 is CSANRGGGGTEAFF. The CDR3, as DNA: TGCAGCGCGAATCGGGGAGGGGGTGGCACTGAAGCTTTCTTT.

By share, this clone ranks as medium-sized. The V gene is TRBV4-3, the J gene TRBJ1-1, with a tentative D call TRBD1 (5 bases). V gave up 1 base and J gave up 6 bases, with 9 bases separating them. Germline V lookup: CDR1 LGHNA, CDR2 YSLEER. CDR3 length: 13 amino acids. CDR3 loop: CASSQAEGSEAFF. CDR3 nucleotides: TGCGCCAGCAGCCAAGCGGAGGGGTCTGAAGCTTTCTTT.

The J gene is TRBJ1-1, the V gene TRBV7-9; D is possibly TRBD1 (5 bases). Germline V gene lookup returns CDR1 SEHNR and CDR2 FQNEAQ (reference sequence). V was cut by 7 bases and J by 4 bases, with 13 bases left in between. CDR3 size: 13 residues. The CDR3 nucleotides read TGTGCCAGCATCCGGGGGTCCCTCACTGAAGCTTTCTTT. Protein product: CASIRGSLTEAFF. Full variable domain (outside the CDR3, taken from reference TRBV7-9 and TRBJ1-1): DTGVSQNPRHKITKRGQNVTFRCDPISEHNRLYWYRQTLGQGPEFLTYFQNEAQLEKSRLLSDRFSAERPKGSFSTLEIQRTEQGDSAMYLCASIRGSLTEAFFGQGTRLTVV.

Here the CDR3 reads CASSLTRGDEQYF. CDR3 DNA sequence: TGTGCCAGCAGCTTAACAAGGGGTGACGAGCAGTACTTC. The chain combines TRBV7-2 with TRBJ2-7; D is possibly TRBD1 (5 bases). The germline gives CDR1 SGHTA, CDR2 FQGNSA. CDR3 length: 13 amino acids. Deletions cut 2 bases from V and 5 bases from J, with 10 bases between. The full variable domain, its missing parts supplied by reference TRBV7-2 and TRBJ2-7, is GAGVSQSPSNKVTEKGKDVELRCDPISGHTALYWYRQSLGQGLEFLIYFQGNSAPDKSGLPSDRFSAERTGGSVSTLTIQRTQQEDSAVYLCASSLTRGDEQYFGPGTRLTVT.

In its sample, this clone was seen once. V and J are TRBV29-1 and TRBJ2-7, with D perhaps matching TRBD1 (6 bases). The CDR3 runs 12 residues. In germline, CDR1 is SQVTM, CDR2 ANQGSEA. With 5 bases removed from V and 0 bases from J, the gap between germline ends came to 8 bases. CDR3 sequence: CSVTGSSYEQYF. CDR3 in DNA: TGCAGCGTTACAGGGAGCTCCTACGAGCAGTACTTC.

CDR3 residues: CASSSAGAGNTIYF. The CDR3 nucleotides are TGTGCCAGCAGCTCAGCAGGGGCTGGAAACACCATATATTTT. V gene TRBV7-9 combines with J gene TRBJ1-3; D possibly corresponds to TRBD1 (6 bases). Trimming took 4 bases from V and 2 from J, leaving 9 bases between them. This CDR3 is 14 amino acids long. Germline assignment: CDR1 SEHNR and CDR2 FQNEAQ (reference sequence).

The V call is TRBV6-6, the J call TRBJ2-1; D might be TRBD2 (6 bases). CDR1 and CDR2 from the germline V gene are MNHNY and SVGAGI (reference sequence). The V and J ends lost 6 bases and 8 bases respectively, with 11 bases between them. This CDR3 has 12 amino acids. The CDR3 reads CASSQEGHEQFF. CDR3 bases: TGTGCCAGCAGCCAGGAGGGCCATGAGCAGTTCTTC.

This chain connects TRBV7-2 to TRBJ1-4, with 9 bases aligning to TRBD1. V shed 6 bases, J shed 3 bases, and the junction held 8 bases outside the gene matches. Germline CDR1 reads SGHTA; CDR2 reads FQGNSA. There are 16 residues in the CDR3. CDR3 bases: TGTGCCAGCAGACCAACCACAGGGGGCTCTAATGAAAAACTGTTTTTT. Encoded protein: CASRPTTGGSNEKLFF.

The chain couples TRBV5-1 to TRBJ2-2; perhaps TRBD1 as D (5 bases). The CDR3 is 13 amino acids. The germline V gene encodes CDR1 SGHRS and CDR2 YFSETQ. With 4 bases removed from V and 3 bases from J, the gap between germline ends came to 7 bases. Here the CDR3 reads CASSLGHTGELFF. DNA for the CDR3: TGCGCCAGCAGCCTGGGGCACACCGGGGAGCTGTTTTTT.